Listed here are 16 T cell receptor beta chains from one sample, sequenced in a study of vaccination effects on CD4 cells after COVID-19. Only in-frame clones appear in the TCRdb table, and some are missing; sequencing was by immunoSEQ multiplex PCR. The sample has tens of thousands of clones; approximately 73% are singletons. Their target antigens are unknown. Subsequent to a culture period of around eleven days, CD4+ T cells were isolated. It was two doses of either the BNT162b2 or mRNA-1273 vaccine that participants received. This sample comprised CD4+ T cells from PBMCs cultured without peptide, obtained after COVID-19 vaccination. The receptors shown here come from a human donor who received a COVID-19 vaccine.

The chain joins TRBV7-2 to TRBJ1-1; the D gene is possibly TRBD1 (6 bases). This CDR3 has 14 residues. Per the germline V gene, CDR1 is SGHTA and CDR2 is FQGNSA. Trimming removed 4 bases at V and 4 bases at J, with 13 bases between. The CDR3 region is CASSSWTETTEAFF. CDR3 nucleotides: TGTGCCAGCAGCTCCTGGACAGAAACCACTGAAGCTTTCTTT. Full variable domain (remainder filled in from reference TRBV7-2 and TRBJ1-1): GAGVSQSPSNKVTEKGKDVELRCDPISGHTALYWYRQSLGQGLEFLIYFQGNSAPDKSGLPSDRFSAERTGGSVSTLTIQRTQQEDSAVYLCASSSWTETTEAFFGQGTRLTVV.

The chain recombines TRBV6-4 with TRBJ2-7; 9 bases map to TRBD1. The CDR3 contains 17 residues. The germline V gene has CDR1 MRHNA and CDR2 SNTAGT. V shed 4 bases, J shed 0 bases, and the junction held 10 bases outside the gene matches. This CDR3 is CASSGQAGTGFSYEQYV. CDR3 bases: TGTGCCAGCAGTGGACAGGCCGGGACAGGGTTCTCCTACGAGCAGTACGTC.

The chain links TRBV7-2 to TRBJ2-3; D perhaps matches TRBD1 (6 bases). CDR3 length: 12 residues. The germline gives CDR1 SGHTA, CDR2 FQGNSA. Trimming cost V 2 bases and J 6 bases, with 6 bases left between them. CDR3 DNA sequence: TGTGCCAGCAGCTTAACAGGGGATACGCAGTATTTT. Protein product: CASSLTGDTQYF.

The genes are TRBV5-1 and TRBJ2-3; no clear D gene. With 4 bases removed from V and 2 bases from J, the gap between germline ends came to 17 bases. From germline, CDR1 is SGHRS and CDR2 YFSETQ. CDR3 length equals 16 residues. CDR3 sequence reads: CASSESDPLLTDTQYF. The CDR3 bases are TGCGCCAGCAGCGAGAGTGACCCGCTCCTCACAGATACGCAGTATTTT.

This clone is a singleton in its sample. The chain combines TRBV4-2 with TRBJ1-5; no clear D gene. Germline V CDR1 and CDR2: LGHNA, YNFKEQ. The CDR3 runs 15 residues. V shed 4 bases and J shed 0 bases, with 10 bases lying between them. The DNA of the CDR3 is TGTGCCAGCAGCCTAGAACCCGATAGCAATCAGCCCCAGCATTTT. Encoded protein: CASSLEPDSNQPQHF.

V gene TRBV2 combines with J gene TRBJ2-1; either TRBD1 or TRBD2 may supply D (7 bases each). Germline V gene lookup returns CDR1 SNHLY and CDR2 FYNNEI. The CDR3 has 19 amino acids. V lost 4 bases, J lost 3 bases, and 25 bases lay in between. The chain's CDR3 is CASSGVGEGAQNSYNEQFF. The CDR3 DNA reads TGTGCCAGCAGTGGCGTTGGGGAGGGGGCACAGAATAGCTACAATGAGCAGTTCTTC.

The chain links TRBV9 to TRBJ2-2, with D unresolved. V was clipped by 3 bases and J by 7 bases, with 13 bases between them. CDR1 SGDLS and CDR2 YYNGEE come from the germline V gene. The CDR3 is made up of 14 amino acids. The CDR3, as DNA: TGTGCCAGCAGCGCCGCCCGTGGGCACGGGGAGCTGTTTTTT. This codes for CASSAARGHGELFF.

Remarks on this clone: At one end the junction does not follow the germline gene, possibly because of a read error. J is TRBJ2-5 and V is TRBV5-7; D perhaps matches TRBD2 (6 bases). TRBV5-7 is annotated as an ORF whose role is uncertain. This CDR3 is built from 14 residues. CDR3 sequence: CASTLGSGEEPQYF. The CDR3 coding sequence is TGTGCCAGCACCTTGGGGTCGGGAGAAGAGCCCCAGTACTTC.

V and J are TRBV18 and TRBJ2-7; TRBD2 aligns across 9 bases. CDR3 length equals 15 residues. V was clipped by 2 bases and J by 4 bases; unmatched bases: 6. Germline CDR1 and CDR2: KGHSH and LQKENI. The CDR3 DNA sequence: TGTGCCAGCTCACCAAGCGGGGGGTTTCTGTACGAGCAGTACGTC. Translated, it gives CASSPSGGFLYEQYV.

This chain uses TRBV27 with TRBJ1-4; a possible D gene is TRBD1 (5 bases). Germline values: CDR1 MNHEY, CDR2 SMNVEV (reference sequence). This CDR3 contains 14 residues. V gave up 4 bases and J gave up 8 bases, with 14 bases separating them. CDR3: CASSSGTLGEKLFF. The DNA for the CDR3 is TGTGCCAGCAGTTCCGGGACCCTCGGAGAAAAACTGTTTTTT.

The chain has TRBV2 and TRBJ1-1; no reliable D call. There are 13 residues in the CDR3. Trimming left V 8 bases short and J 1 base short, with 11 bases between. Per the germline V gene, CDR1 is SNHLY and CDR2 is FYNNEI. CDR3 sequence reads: CASGLQKNTEAFF. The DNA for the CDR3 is TGTGCCAGCGGACTTCAGAAGAACACTGAAGCTTTCTTT.

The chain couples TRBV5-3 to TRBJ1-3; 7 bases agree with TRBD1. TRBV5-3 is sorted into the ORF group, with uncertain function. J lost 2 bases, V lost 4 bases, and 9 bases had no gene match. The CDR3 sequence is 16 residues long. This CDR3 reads CARSAIRGMTGNTIYF. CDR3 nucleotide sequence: TGTGCCAGAAGCGCAATCAGGGGGATGACTGGAAACACCATATATTTT.

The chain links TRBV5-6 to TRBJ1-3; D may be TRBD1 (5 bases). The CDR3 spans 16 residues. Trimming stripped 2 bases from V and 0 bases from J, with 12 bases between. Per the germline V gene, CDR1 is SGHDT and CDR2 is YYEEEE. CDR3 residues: CASSFKQDLSGNTIYF. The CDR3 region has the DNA TGTGCCAGCAGCTTTAAACAGGACCTCTCTGGAAACACCATATATTTT.

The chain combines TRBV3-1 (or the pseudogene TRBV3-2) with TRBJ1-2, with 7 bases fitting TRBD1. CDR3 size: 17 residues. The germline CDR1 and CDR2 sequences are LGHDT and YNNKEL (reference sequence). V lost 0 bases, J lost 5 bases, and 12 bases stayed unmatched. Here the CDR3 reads CASSQDRGQGVYYGYTF. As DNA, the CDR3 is TGTGCCAGCAGCCAAGATCGGGGGCAGGGGGTGTATTATGGCTACACCTTC.

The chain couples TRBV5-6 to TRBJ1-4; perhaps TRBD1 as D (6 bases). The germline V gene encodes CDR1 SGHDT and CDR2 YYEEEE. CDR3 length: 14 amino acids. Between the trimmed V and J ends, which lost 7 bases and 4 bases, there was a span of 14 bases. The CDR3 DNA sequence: TGTGCCAGCGGAACAGGGCGGAGTAATGAAAAACTGTTTTTT. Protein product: CASGTGRSNEKLFF. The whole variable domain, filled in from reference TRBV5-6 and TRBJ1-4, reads DAGVTQSPTHLIKTRGQQVTLRCSPKSGHDTVSWYQQALGQGPQFIFQYYEEEERQRGNFPDRFSGHQFPNYSSELNVNALLLGDSALYLCASGTGRSNEKLFFGSGTQLSVL.

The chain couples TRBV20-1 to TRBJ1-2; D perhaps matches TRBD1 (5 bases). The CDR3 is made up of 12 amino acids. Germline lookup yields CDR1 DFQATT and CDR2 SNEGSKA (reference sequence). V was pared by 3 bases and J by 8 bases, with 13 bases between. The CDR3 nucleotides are TGCAGTGCTAGTAGGGGCGCCGAAGGCTACACCTTC. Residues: CSASRGAEGYTF.